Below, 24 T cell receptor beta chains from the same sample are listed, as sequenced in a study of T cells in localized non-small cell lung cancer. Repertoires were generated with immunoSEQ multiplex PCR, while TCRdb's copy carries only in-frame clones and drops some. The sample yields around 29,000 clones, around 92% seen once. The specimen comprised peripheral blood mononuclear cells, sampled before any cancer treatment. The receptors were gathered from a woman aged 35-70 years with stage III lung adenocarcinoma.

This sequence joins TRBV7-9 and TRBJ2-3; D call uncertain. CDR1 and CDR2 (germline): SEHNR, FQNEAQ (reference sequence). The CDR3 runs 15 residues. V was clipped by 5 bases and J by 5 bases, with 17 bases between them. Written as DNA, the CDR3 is TGTGCCAGCAGCACCCTGGGGTTAAACCTAGATACGCAGTATTTT. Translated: CASSTLGLNLDTQYF.

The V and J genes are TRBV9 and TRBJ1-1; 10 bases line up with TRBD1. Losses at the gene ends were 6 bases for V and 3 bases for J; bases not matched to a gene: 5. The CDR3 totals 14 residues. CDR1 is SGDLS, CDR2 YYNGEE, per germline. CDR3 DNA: TGTGCCAGCACGAGGACAGGGGGTGACACTGAAGCTTTCTTT. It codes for CASTRTGGDTEAFF.

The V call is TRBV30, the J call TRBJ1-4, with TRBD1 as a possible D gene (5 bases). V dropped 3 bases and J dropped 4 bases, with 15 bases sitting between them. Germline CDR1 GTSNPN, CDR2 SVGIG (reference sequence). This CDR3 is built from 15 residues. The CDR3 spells CAWSPRQSINEKLFF. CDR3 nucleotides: TGTGCCTGGAGCCCCCGACAGTCGATTAATGAAAAACTGTTTTTT.

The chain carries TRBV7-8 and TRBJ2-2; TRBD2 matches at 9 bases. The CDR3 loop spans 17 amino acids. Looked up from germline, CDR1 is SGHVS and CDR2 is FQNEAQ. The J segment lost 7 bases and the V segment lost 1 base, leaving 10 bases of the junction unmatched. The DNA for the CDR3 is TGTGCCAGCAGCTTAGGGATTCGCGGGAGGGCTCACGGGGAGCTGTTTTTT. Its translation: CASSLGIRGRAHGELFF.

CDR3 protein: CASSLGRGRGYEQYF. The DNA for the CDR3 is TGTGCCAGCAGCTTGGGGAGGGGGCGCGGGTACGAGCAGTACTTC. The chain links TRBV5-6 to TRBJ2-7; a possible D gene is TRBD1 (7 bases). Germline V gene data show CDR1 as SGHDT and CDR2 as YYEEEE. The CDR3 is 15 amino acids. Between the trimmed V and J ends, which lost 0 bases and 4 bases, there was a span of 14 bases.

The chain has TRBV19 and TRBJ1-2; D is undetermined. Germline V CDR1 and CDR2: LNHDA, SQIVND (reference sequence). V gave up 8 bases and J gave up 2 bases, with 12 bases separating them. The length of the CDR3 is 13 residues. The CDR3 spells CASLGRVNYGYTF. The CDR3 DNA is TGTGCCAGTCTGGGCCGAGTGAACTATGGCTACACCTTC.

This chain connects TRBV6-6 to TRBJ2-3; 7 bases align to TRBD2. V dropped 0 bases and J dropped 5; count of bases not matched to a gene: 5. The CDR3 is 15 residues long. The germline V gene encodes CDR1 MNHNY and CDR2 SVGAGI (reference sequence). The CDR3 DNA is TGTGCCAGCAGTTACTCTGGGGGGAGGGTAGATACGCAGTATTTT. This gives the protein CASSYSGGRVDTQYF.

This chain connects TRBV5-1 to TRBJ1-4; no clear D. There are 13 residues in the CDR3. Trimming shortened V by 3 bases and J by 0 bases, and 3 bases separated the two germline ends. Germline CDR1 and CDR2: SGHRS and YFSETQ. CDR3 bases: TGCGCCAGCAGCTCCACAACTAATGAAAAACTGTTTTTT. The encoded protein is CASSSTTNEKLFF.

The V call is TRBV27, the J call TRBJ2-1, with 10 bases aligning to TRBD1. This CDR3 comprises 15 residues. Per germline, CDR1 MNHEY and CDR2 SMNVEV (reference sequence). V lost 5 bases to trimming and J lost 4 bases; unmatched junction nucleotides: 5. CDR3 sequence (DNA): TGTGCCAGCAGTAAAACGGGACAGGGGTACAATGAGCAGTTCTTC. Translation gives CASSKTGQGYNEQFF.

DNA of the CDR3: TGCAGTGCTAGAAGGAGCCACGAGCAGTACTTC. This sequence encodes CSARRSHEQYF. The chain couples TRBV20-1 to TRBJ2-7; no firm D call. CDR3 length: 11 residues. The V end lost 2 bases, the J end lost 5 bases, and 7 bases lay between the germline ends. In germline, CDR1 is DFQATT, CDR2 SNEGSKA (reference sequence).

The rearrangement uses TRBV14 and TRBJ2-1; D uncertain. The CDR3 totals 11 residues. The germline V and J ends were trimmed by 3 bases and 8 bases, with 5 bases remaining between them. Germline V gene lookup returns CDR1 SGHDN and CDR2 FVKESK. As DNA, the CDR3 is TGTGCCAGCAGCCACGTCTATGAGCAGTTCTTC. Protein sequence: CASSHVYEQFF.

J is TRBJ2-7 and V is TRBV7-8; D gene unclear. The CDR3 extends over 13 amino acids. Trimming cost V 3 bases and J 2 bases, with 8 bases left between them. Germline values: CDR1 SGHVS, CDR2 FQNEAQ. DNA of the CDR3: TGTGCCAGCAGCTTGGTGGCAGCCTACGAGCAGTACTTC. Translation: CASSLVAAYEQYF.

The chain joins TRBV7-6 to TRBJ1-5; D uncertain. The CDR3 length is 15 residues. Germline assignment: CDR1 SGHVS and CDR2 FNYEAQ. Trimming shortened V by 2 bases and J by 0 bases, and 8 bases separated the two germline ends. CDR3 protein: CASSLRADSNQPQHF. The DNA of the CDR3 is TGTGCCAGCAGCTTACGGGCCGATAGCAATCAGCCCCAGCATTTT.

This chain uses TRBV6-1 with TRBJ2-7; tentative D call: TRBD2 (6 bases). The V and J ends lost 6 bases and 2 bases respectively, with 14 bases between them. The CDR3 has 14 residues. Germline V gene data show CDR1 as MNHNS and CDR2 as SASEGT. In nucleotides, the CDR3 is TGTGCCAGCAGCCTAGCGTCTGGGGCCTACGAGCAGTACTTC. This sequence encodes CASSLASGAYEQYF.

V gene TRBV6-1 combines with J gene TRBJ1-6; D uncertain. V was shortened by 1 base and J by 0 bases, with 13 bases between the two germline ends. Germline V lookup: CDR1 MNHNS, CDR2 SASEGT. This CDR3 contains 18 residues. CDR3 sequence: CASSEEGYFSSYNSPLHF. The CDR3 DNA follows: TGTGCCAGCAGTGAAGAGGGCTACTTCAGCTCCTATAATTCACCCCTCCACTTT.

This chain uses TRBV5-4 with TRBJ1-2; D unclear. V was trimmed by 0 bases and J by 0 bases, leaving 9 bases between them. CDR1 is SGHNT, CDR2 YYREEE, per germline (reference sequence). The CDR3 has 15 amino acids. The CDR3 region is CASSLEGRTNYGYTF. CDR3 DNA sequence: TGTGCCAGCAGCTTGGAAGGGAGGACTAACTATGGCTACACCTTC.

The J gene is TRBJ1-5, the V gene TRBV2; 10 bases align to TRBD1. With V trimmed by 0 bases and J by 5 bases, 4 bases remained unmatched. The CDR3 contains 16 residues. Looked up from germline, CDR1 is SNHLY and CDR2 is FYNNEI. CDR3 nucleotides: TGTGCCAGCAGTGAAGCCCCGGGACAGGGGTATCAGCCCCAGCATTTT. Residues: CASSEAPGQGYQPQHF.

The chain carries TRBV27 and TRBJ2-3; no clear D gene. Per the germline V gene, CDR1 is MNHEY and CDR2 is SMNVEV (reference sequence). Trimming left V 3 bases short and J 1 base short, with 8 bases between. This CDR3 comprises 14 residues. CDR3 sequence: CASSFDGGTDTQYF. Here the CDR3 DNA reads TGTGCCAGCAGTTTCGATGGGGGCACAGATACGCAGTATTTT.

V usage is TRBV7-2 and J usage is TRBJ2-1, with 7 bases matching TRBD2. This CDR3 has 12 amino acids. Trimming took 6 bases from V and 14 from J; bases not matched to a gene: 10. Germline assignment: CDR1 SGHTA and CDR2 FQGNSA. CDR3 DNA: TGTGCCAGCAGTCCAAGCGGGGCCCGGAAGTTCTTC. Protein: CASSPSGARKFF.

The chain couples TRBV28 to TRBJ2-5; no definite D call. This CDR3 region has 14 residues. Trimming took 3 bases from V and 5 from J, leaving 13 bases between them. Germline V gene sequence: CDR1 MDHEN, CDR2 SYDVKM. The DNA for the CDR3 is TGTGCCAGCAGTTTCCAGATCCAAAGGGAGACCCAGTACTTC. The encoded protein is CASSFQIQRETQYF.

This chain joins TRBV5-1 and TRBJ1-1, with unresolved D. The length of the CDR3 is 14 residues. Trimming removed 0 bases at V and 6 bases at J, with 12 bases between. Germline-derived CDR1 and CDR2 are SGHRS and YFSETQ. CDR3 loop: CASSLGPVFSEAFF. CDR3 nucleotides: TGCGCCAGCAGCTTGGGTCCGGTGTTTTCTGAAGCTTTCTTT.

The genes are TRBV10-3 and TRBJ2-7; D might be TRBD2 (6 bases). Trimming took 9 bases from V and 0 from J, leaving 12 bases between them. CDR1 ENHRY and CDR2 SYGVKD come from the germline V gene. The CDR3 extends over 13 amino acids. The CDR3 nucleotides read TGTGCCATACGGGGGAGGAGCTCCTACGAGCAGTACTTC. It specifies CAIRGRSSYEQYF.

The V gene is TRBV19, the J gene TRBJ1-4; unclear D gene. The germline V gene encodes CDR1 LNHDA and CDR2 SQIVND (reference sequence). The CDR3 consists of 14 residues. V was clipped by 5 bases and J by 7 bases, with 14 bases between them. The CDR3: CASSPARGSEKLFF. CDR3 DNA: TGTGCCAGTAGTCCCGCGAGAGGGAGTGAAAAACTGTTTTTT.

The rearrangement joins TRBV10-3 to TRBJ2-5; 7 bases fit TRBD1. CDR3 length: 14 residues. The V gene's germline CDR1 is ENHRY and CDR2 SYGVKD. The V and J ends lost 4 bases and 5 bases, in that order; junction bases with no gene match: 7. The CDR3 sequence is CAISVRDRGETQYF. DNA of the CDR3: TGTGCCATCAGTGTCCGGGACAGAGGGGAGACCCAGTACTTC.